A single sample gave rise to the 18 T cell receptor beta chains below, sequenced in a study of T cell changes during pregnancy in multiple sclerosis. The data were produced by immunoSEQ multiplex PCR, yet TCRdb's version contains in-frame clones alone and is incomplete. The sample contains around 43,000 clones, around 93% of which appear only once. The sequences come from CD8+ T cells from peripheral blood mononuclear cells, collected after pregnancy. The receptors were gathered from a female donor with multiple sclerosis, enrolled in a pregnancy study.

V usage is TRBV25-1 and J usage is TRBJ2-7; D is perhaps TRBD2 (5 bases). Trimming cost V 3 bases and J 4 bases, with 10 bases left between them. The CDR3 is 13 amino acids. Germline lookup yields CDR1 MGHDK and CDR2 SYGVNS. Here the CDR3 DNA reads TGTGCCAGCAGTGACGGGAACCAATACGAGCAGTACTTC. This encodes CASSDGNQYEQYF.

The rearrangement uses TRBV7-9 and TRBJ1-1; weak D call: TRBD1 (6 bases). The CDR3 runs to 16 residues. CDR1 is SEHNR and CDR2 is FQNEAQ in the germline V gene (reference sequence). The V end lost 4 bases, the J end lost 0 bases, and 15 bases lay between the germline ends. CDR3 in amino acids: CASSSTTGPLNTEAFF. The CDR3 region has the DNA TGTGCCAGCAGCTCCACAACAGGGCCCTTGAACACTGAAGCTTTCTTT.

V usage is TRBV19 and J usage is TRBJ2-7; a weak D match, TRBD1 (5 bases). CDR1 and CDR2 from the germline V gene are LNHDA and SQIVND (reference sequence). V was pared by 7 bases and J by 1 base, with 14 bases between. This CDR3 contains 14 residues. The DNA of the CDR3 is TGTGCCAGTACCGCAGGGTACGGGTCCTACGAGCAGTACTTC. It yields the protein CASTAGYGSYEQYF.

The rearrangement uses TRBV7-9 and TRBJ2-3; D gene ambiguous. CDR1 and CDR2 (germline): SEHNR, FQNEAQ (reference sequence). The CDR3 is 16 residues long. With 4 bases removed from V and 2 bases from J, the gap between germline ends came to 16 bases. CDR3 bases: TGTGCCAGCAGCTCCGAGGAGATTACACCCACAGATACGCAGTATTTT. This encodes CASSSEEITPTDTQYF.

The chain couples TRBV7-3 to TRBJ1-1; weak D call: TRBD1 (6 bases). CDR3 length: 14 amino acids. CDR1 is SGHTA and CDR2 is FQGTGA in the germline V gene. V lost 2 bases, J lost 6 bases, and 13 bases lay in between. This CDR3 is CASSLYGGAAEAFF. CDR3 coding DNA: TGTGCCAGCAGCTTATATGGGGGGGCGGCTGAAGCTTTCTTT.

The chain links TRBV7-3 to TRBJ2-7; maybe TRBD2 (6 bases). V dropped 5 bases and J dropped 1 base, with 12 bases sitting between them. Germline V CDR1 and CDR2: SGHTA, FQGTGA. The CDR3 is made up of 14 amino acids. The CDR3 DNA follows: TGTGCCAGCAGCCGCGGGGCAGTTTCCTACGAGCAGTACTTC. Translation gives CASSRGAVSYEQYF.

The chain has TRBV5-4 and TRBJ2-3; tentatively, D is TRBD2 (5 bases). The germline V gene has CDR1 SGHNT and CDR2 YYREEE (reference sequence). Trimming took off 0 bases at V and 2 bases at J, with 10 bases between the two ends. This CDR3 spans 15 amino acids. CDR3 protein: CASSLEKRNTDTQYF. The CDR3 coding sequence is TGTGCCAGCAGCTTGGAAAAGCGGAACACAGATACGCAGTATTTT.

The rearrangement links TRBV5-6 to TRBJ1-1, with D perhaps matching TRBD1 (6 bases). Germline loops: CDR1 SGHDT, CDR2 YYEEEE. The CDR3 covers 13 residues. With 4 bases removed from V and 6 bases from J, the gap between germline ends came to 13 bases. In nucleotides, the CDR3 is TGTGCCAGCAGCGCGGGAGGGGGGCCTGAAGCTTTCTTT. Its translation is CASSAGGGPEAFF. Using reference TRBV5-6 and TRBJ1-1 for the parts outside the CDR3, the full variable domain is DAGVTQSPTHLIKTRGQQVTLRCSPKSGHDTVSWYQQALGQGPQFIFQYYEEEERQRGNFPDRFSGHQFPNYSSELNVNALLLGDSALYLCASSAGGGPEAFFGQGTRLTVV.

In DNA form, the CDR3 reads TGTGCCACCAGCAGTGGACTAGTGGGCGAGCAGTACTTC. As protein: CATSSGLVGEQYF. V and J are TRBV15 and TRBJ2-7; 7 bases agree with TRBD2. The CDR3 loop spans 13 amino acids. Trimming took 3 bases from V and 6 from J; bases not matched to a gene: 5. CDR1 is LNHNV, CDR2 YYDKDF, per germline (reference sequence).

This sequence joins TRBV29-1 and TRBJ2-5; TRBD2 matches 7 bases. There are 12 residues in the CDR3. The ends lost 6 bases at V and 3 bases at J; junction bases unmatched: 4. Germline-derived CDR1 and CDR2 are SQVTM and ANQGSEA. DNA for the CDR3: TGCAGCGTAGATGGGGGGGAAGAGACCCAGTACTTC. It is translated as CSVDGGEETQYF.

The CDR3 region is CASTPLPTGREPQHF. The CDR3 DNA reads TGTGCCAGCACCCCCCTTCCGACAGGGCGAGAGCCCCAGCATTTT. The chain joins TRBV6-6 to TRBJ1-5; 7 bases fit TRBD1. The CDR3 consists of 15 residues. V lost 7 bases, J lost 8 bases, and 14 bases stayed unmatched. Per germline, CDR1 MNHNY and CDR2 SVGAGI (reference sequence).

The CDR3: CAVLAASGSSEQFF. The CDR3 nucleotides read TGTGCCGTCCTCGCGGCTAGCGGGAGCAGTGAGCAGTTCTTC. The V gene is TRBV2, the J gene TRBJ2-1, with 10 positions matching TRBD2. This CDR3 comprises 14 residues. V shed 11 bases and J 9 bases; nucleotides not matched to a gene: 13. Looked up from germline, CDR1 is SNHLY and CDR2 is FYNNEI. The full variable domain, its missing parts supplied by reference TRBV2 and TRBJ2-1, is EPEVTQTPSHQVTQMGQEVILRCVPISNHLYFYWYRQILGQKVEFLVSFYNNEISEKSEIFDDQFSVERPDGSNFTLKIRSTKLEDSAMYFCAVLAASGSSEQFFGPGTRLTVL.

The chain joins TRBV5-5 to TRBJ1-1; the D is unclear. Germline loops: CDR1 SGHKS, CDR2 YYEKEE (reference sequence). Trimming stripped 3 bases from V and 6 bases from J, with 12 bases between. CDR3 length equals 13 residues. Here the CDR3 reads CASSSPPGSEAFF. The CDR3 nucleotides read TGTGCCAGCAGCTCCCCGCCGGGTTCTGAAGCTTTCTTT. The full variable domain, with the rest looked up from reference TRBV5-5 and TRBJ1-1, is DAGVTQSPTHLIKTRGQQVTLRCSPISGHKSVSWYQQVLGQGPQFIFQYYEKEERGRGNFPDRFSARQFPNYSSELNVNALLLGDSALYLCASSSPPGSEAFFGQGTRLTVV.

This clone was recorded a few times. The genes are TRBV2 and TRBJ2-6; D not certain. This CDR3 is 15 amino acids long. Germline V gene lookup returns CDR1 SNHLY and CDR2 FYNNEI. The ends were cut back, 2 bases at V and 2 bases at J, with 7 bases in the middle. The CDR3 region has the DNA TGTGCCAGCAGTGAAAGCGATGCTGGGGCCAACGTCCTGACTTTC. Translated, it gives CASSESDAGANVLTF.

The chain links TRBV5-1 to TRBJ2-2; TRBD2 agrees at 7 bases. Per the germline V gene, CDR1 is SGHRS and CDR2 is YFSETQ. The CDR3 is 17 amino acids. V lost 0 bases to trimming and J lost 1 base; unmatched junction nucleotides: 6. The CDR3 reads CASSLDPGTKNTGELFF. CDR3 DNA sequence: TGCGCCAGCAGCTTGGATCCCGGGACTAAGAACACCGGGGAGCTGTTTTTT. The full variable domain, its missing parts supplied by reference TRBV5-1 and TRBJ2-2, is KAGVTQTPRYLIKTRGQQVTLSCSPISGHRSVSWYQQTPGQGLQFLFEYFSETQRNKGNFPGRFSGRQFSNSRSEMNVSTLELGDSALYLCASSLDPGTKNTGELFFGEGSRLTVL.

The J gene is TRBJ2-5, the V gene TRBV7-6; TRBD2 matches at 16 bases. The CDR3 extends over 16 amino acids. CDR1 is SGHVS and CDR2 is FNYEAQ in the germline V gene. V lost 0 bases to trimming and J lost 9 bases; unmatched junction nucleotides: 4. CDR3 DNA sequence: TGTGCCAGCAGCTTAGCGGGACTAGCGGGAGGGAGTGCCCAGTACTTC. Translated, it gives CASSLAGLAGGSAQYF. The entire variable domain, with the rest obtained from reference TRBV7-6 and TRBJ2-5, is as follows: GAGVSQSPRYKVTKRGQDVALRCDPISGHVSLYWYRQALGQGPEFLTYFNYEAQQDKSGLPNDRFSAERPEGSISTLTIQRTEQRDSAMYRCASSLAGLAGGSAQYFGPGTRLLVL.

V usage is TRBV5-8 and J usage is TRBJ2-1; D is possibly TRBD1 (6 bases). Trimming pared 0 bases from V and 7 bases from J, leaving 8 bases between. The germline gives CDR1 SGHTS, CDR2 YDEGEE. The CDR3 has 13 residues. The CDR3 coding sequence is TGTGCCAGCAGCTTGGGGGGGCTGAATGAGCAGTTCTTC. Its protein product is CASSLGGLNEQFF.

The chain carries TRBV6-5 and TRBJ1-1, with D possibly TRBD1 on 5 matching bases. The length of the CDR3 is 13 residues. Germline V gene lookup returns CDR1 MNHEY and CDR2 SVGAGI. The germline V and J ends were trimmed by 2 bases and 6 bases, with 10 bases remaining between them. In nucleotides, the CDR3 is TGTGCCAGCAGTTACGGTCGGGGGGCTGAAGCTTTCTTT. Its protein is CASSYGRGAEAFF.